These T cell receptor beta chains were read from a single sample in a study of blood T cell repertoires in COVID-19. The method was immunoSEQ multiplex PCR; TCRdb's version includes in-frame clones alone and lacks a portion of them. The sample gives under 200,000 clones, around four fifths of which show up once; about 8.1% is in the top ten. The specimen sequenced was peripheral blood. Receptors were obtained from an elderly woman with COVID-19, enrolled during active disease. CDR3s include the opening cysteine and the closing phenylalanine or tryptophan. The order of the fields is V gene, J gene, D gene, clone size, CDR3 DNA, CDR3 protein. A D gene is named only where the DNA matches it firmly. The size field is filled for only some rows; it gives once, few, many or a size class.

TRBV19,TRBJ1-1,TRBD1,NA,TGTGCCAGTAGTCTGCGGGGACAGGCTGAAGCTTTCTTT,CASSLRGQAEAFF
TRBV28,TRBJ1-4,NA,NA,TGTGCCAGCAGATCCAGGAGGGGTAATGAAAAACTGTTTTTT,CASRSRRGNEKLFF
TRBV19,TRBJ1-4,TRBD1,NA,TGTGCCAGTAGTCGACAGGGGGCTATCGTTGAAAAACTGTTTTTT,CASSRQGAIVEKLFF
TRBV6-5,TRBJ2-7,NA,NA,TGTGCCAGCATGTTCACCGCCTCGAGGGCCTACGAGCAGTACTTC,CASMFTASRAYEQYF
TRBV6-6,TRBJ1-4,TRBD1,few,TGTGCCAGCAGTCCTGAGACAGGGGGCCTATCTAATGAAAAACTGTTTTTT,CASSPETGGLSNEKLFF
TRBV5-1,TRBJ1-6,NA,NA,TGCGCCAGCAGCTTAGGGGGTTCACCCCTCCACTTT,CASSLGGSPLHF
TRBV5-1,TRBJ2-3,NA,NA,TGCGCCAGCAGCGAATCCGCGCCAGGACCGGGGGATACGCAGTATTTT,CASSESAPGPGDTQYF
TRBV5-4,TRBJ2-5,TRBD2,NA,TGTGCCAGCAGCCCGGCGGCGGGGGTGCAAGAGACCCAGTACTTC,CASSPAAGVQETQYF
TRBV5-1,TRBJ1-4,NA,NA,TGCGCCAGCAGCTTTGTCCAGGGTGGGGAAAAACTGTTTTTT,CASSFVQGGEKLFF
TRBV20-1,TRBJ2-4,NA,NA,TGCAGTGTCGGGGTTGTAGACATTCAGTACTTC,CSVGVVDIQYF
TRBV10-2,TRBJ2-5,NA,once,TGCGCCAGCAGTGAGGAGGTAGTGAAGACCCAGTACTTC,CASSEEVVKTQYF
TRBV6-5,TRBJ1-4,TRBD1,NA,TGTGCCACCCGGACAGGGACTAATGAAAAACTGTTTTTT,CATRTGTNEKLFF
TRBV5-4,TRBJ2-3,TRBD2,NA,TGTGCCAGCAGCTTGGCCCAGCGGGGGAGGGATACGCAGTATTTT,CASSLAQRGRDTQYF
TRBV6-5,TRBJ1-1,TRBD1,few,TGTGCCAGCAGTTACTCGTTCGGGACAGGGAGCACTGAAGCTTTCTTT,CASSYSFGTGSTEAFF
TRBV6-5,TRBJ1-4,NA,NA,TGTGCCAGCGGGCTTCAGGGTAATGAAAAACTGTTTTTT,CASGLQGNEKLFF
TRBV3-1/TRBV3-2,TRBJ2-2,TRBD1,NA,TGTGCCAGCAGCCCCTTATATCTGACAGGGGCGAACACCGGGGAGCTGTTTTTT,CASSPLYLTGANTGELFF
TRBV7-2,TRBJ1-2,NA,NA,TGTGCCAGCAGCTTAGATTTTCCCCAGCGGGGCTACACCTTC,CASSLDFPQRGYTF
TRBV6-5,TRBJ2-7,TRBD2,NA,TGTGCCAGCACCACACCCCGACTAGCGGGATACGAGCAGTACTTC,CASTTPRLAGYEQYF
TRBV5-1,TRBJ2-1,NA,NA,TGCGCCAGCTCCGCGGGCCCCCTGGATGAGCAGTTCTTC,CASSAGPLDEQFF
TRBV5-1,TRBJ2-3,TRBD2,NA,TGCGCCAGCAGCTTAGCGGGATCTGCAGATACGCAGTATTTT,CASSLAGSADTQYF
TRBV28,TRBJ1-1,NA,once,TGTGCCAGCAGCTCCCCACTCGGACAGCCGAACACTGAAGCTTTCTTT,CASSSPLGQPNTEAFF
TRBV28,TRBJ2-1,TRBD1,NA,TGTGCCAGCAGTTTCTCGACAGGGGCCGCGAATGAGCAGTTCTTC,CASSFSTGAANEQFF
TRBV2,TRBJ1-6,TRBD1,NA,TGTGCCAGCAGTGTTCGACAGGGCGGTAATTCACCCCTCCACTTT,CASSVRQGGNSPLHF
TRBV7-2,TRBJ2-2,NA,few,TGTGCCAGCAGCTTAGTTCCCAGGGCTGACACCGGGGAGCTGTTTTTT,CASSLVPRADTGELFF
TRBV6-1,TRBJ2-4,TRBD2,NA,TGTGCCAGCAGTGTAGCGGGAGGCGGGACCAAAAACATTCAGTACTTC,CASSVAGGGTKNIQYF
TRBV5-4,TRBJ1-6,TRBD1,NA,TGTGCCAGCAGAGACGACAGGGGGAATTCACCCCTCCACTTT,CASRDDRGNSPLHF
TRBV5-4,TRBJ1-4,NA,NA,TGTGCCAGCAGCTTTGGAGGGGTGGGGTCTAATGAAAAACTGTTTTTT,CASSFGGVGSNEKLFF
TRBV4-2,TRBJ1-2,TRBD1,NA,TGTGCCAGCAGCCAGGATGACAGGGGGTATGGCGACTACACCTTC,CASSQDDRGYGDYTF
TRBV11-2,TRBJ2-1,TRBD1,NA,TGTGCCAGCAGCTCCCCCGCCGCAGGGGGTTTGTACAATGAGCAGTTCTTC,CASSSPAAGGLYNEQFF
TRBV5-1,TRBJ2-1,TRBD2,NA,TGCGCCAGCAGCACCAGACTAGCGGCTGACAATGAGCAGTTCTTC,CASSTRLAADNEQFF
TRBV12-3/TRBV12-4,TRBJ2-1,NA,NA,TGTGCCAGCAGTTATCTCAATGAGCAGTTCTTC,CASSYLNEQFF
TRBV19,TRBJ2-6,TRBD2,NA,TGTGCCAGTAGTATAGCGCAGGGAGGGAGTCCTGGGGCCAACGTCCTGACTTTC,CASSIAQGGSPGANVLTF
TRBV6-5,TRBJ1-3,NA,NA,TGTGCCAGCAGTCCTGGTTTCGCCCTAGGAAACACCATATATTTT,CASSPGFALGNTIYF
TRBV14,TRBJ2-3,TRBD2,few,TGTGCCAGCAGCCAAACTAGCGGCCACACAGATACGCAGTATTTT,CASSQTSGHTDTQYF
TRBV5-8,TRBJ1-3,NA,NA,TGTGCCAGCAGCTTTATAGGGGCAGCAGGGATCTCTGGAAACACCATATATTTT,CASSFIGAAGISGNTIYF
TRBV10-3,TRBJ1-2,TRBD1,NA,TGTGCCATCAGTGAGGGGGACAGGGGCCGGGGCTACACCTTC,CAISEGDRGRGYTF
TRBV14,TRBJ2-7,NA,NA,TGTGCCAGCAGCCATCCGTACGAGCAGTACTTC,CASSHPYEQYF
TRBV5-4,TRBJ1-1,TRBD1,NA,TGTGCCAGCAGCTCACCGGGACAGGGGTACACTGAAGCTTTCTTT,CASSSPGQGYTEAFF
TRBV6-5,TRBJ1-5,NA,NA,TGTGCCAGCAGATCAGGGCATAGCAATCAGCCCCAGCATTTT,CASRSGHSNQPQHF
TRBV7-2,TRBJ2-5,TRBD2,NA,TGTGCCAGCAGCTTAAGCGGGGTCCAGGGAGAGACCCAGTACTTC,CASSLSGVQGETQYF
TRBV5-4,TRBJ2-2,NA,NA,TGTGCCAGCAGCACCGACTGGTACACCGGGGAGCTGTTTTTT,CASSTDWYTGELFF
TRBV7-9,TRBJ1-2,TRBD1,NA,TGTGCCAGCAGCCCTCGGACAGGGGATGGCTACACCTTC,CASSPRTGDGYTF
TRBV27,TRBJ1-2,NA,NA,TGTGCCAGCAGCCAAGGGAGGGGGTGGGCTAACTATGGCTACACCTTC,CASSQGRGWANYGYTF
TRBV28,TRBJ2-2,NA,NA,TGTGCCAGCGGCCGCTTGCGCGGGGCCGGGGAGCTGTTTTTT,CASGRLRGAGELFF
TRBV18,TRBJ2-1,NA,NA,TGTGCCAGCTCAAATGCTATTCTAGTCAACAATGAGCAGTTCTTC,CASSNAILVNNEQFF
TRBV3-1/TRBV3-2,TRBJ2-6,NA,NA,TGTGCCAGCGTAGCGGCTGGGGCCAACGTCCTGACTTTC,CASVAAGANVLTF
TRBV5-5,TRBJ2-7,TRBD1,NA,TGTGCCAGCAGCTTCCGTAGCGGACAGGGGTACGAGCAGTACTTC,CASSFRSGQGYEQYF
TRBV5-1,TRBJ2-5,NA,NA,TGCGCCAGCAGCTTGGTAGCGGCAACCCAAGAGACCCAGTACTTC,CASSLVAATQETQYF
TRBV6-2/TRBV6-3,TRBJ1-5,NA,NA,TGTGCCAGCAGCCCGGCTTATCAGCCCCAGCATTTT,CASSPAYQPQHF
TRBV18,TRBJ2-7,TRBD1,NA,TGTGCCAGCTCACCACGTCAGCCGGGACAGGGAACCTACGAGCAGTACTTC,CASSPRQPGQGTYEQYF
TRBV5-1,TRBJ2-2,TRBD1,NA,TGCGCCAGCAGCTTGGGGGGGACAGAGAGCGGGGAGCTGTTTTTT,CASSLGGTESGELFF
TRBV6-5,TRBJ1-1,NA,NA,TGTGCCAGCAGTTACTCGTGGACACCCAACACTGAAGCTTTCTTT,CASSYSWTPNTEAFF
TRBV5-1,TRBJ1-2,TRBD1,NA,TGCGCCAGCAGCCCCCGGACAGGTAGGGAAGGTGGCTACACCTTC,CASSPRTGREGGYTF